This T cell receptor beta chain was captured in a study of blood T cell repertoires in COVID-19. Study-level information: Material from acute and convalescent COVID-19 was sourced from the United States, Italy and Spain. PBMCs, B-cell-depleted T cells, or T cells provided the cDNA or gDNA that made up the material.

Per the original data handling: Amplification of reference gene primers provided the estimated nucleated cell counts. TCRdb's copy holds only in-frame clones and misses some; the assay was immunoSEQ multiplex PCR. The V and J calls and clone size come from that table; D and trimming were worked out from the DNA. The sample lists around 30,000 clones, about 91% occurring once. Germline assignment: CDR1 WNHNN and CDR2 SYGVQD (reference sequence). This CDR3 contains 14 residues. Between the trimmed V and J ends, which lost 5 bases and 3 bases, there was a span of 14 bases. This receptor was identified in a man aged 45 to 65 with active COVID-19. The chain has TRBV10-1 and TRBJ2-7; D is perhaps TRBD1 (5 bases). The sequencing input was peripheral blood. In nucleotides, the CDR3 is TGCGCCAGCAGTAGGGGCCAATCCATCTACGAGCAGTACTTC. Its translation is CASSRGQSIYEQYF.